This TCR beta chain was sequenced in a study of identical twins (dated by TCRdb to 2016 to 2018). Describing the broader study: TCR alpha and beta repertoires from monozygotic twins, unrelated adults of various ages and cord blood were deep-sequenced to test whether fetal clonotypes persist. Replicate twin experiments were performed at different times using different library preparation protocols to rule out contamination.

The library came from 5' RACE. Sequencing relied on an Illumina HiSeq 2000. Template switching added a universal primer binding site, and the final cDNA carried a unique molecular identifier that allowed TCR cDNA molecules to be counted accurately. Specific primers in the conserved constant-segment region were used to synthesize first-strand cDNA for the TCR alpha and beta chains. To control for contamination, every cDNA library carried two barcodes: a SMART-Mk sample barcode plus Illumina barcodes. TruSeq adapter sequences, together with Illumina sample barcodes, were added in two successive PCR steps. The Illumina HiSeq platform was used with custom primers to sequence TCR alpha and beta cDNA libraries. The authors' pipeline ran thus. MiGEC processed the raw reads to extract unique molecular identifiers, while MiXCR was used to determine the CDR3 positions. For each individual, recombination models were inferred using an EM algorithm with the repgenHMM and IGoR tools. Shared clonotype analysis was performed with the tcR package in R, normalizing sharing by the product of cloneset sizes. Out-of-frame nonproductive sequences were analyzed to study raw recombination free of thymic and clonal selection effects. Using fastp at Q25 and MiXCR, TCRdb reprocessed the public reads and kept productive beta chains. Under each unique CDR3 protein, matching rows form one entry showing the most common genes and DNA. The V and J calls reflect TCRdb's pipeline rather than the authors' work. Within this sample are 1.5 million to 2 million distinct CDR3 sequences, with around 33% of them counted one time only. Jointly, the top ten make up about 0.25% of the sample.

Only healthy Caucasian donors were included. This clonotype was recorded many times. It has no known antigen specificity. A read error may account for a junction end that differs from germline. CDR1 and CDR2 (MNHEY, SMNVEV) derive from the germline V gene (reference sequence). The CDR3 has 13 amino acids, counting the end cysteine and phenylalanine. Kept here is only the CDR3 DNA, which spans 39 bases and is read in frame from base 1. Broad study findings and their caveats: Invariant T cells such as MAIT and iNKT could partly confound zero-insertion analyses, although diverse VJ usage argued against such confounding for most clonotypes. Because the same donors could not be followed over many years, the conclusions depended on cross-sectional statistical analysis. Abundant cord blood beta clonotypes carried fewer insertions; young adult naive repertoires showed a weaker similar trend, while memory repertoires showed none. Out-of-frame TCR alpha sharing in monozygotic twins was systematically underestimated by recombination models, whereas sharing between unrelated individuals was in agreement with the recombination models. Compared with coincidental sharing between unrelated individuals, out-of-frame TCR alpha sequences shared between twins showed an excess of sequences with low generation probability. In beta out-of-frame sequences, excess twin sharing was weaker, because having fewer shared sequences lowered the signal-to-noise ratio.

The receptor's source is a newborn girl in good health. Material for sequencing was cord blood. Here the chain combines TRBV27 and TRBJ2-7; a tentative D call is TRBD1 (5 bases match). CDR3 sequence: CASSLSQGYEQYF. The DNA sequence is as follows: TGTGCCAGCAGCTTATCCCAGGGCTACGAGCAGTACTTC.